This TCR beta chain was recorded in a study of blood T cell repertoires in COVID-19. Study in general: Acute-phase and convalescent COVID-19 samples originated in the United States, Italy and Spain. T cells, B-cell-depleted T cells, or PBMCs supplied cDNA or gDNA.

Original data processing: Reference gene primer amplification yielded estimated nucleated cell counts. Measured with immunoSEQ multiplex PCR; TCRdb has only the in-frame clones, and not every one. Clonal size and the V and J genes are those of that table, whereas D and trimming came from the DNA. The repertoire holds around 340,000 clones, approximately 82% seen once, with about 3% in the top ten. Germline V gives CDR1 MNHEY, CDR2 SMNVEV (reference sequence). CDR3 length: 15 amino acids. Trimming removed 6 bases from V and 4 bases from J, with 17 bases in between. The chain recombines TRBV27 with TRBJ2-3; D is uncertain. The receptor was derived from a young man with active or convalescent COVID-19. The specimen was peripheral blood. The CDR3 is CASSDSTPSPDTQYF. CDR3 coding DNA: TGTGCCAGCAGCGACTCCACCCCGAGCCCAGATACGCAGTATTTT.